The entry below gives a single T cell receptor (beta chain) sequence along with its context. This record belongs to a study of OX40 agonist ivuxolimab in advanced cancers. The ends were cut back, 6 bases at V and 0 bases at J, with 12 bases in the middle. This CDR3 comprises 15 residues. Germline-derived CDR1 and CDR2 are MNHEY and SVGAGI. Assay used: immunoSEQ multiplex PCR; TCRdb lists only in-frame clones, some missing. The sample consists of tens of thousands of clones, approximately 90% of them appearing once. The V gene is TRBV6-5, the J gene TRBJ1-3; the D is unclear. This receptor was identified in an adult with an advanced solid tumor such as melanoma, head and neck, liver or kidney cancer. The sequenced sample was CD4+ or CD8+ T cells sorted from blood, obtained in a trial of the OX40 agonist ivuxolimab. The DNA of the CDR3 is TGTGCCAGCAGGGTATCAGCGAGCTCTGGAAACACCATATATTTT. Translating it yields CASRVSASSGNTIYF.